Following are 27 T cell receptor beta chains from one sample sequenced in a study of identical twins. TCRdb redid the calling of the 5' RACE reads with MiXCR, one entry per CDR3 protein. This sample has hundreds of thousands of distinct CDR3 sequences, with about 12% found just once. The same data also contributed to another study, on yellow fever vaccine responses in identical twins.

The sequenced sample was PBMCs. The source of these receptors is a woman aged 18-29 years in good health.

There are a few counts of this clonotype. The gene calls are TRBV9 and TRBJ2-1; the D is unclear. Trimming removed 3 bases at V and 2 bases at J, with 3 bases between. Germline CDR1 and CDR2: SGDLS and YYNGEE. The CDR3 is made up of 12 amino acids. The CDR3 spells CASSDPYNEQFF. CDR3 DNA sequence: TGTGCCAGCAGCGATCCCTACAATGAGCAGTTCTTC.

The V gene is TRBV27, the J gene TRBJ2-5; maybe TRBD2 (5 bases). The CDR3 extends over 15 amino acids. Trimming shortened V by 3 bases and J by 0 bases, and 11 bases separated the two germline ends. Germline V CDR1 and CDR2: MNHEY, SMNVEV (reference sequence). The CDR3 spells CASSLGRSYQETQYF. The CDR3 DNA sequence: TGTGCCAGCAGTTTGGGGAGATCGTACCAAGAGACCCAGTACTTC.

This clonotype was recorded many times. CDR3 sequence: CASSPGTNTEAFF. Here the CDR3 DNA reads TGTGCCAGCAGCCCAGGAACGAACACTGAAGCTTTCTTT. V gene TRBV12-3 or TRBV12-4 combines with J gene TRBJ1-1, with D uncertain. This CDR3 is 13 amino acids long. The ends were cut back, 6 bases at V and 1 base at J, with 9 bases in the middle.

V usage is TRBV11-3 and J usage is TRBJ2-1, with D uncertain. Per germline, CDR1 SGHNT and CDR2 YENEEA. The CDR3 is 16 residues long. With 5 bases removed from V and 0 bases from J, the gap between germline ends came to 14 bases. Here the CDR3 reads CASSTPRKLSYNEQFF. The CDR3 DNA is TGTGCCAGCAGCACCCCTAGGAAGCTCTCCTACAATGAGCAGTTCTTC.

The table lists this clonotype with a few counts. This chain joins TRBV24-1 and TRBJ2-3, with 8 bases that match TRBD2. This CDR3 region has 15 residues. Germline-derived CDR1 and CDR2 are KGHDR and SFDVKD. J was trimmed by 3 bases and V by 4 bases; bases with no gene match: 5. The CDR3 region is CATSEPGGRTDTQYF. The CDR3 bases are TGTGCCACCAGTGAACCGGGGGGGCGGACAGATACGCAGTATTTT.

This clonotype was seen only a few times. The rearrangement uses TRBV7-9 and TRBJ1-1; D is undetermined. The germline V gene has CDR1 SEHNR and CDR2 FQNEAQ (reference sequence). This CDR3 region has 14 residues. V was trimmed by 3 bases and J by 0 bases, leaving 8 bases between them. Written as DNA, the CDR3 is TGTGCCAGCAGCTTTAACACTGTGAACACTGAAGCTTTCTTT. It encodes CASSFNTVNTEAFF.

This clonotype turned up a few times. The chain employs TRBV12-3 or TRBV12-4 and TRBJ1-5; D gene ambiguous. CDR3 size: 13 residues. The V end lost 3 bases, the J end lost 5 bases, and 8 bases lay between the germline ends. The CDR3 nucleotides are TGTGCCAGCAGTTTTAATAGAGATCAGCCCCAGCATTTT. This gives the protein CASSFNRDQPQHF.

This clonotype occurred a few times. The chain has TRBV3-1 and TRBJ2-1, with D hard to call. The germline gives CDR1 LGHDT, CDR2 YNNKEL (reference sequence). The CDR3 length is 15 residues. Trimming pared 0 bases from V and 3 bases from J, leaving 9 bases between. Here the CDR3 DNA reads TGTGCCAGCAGCCAAGAGGGCCGATACTACAATGAGCAGTTCTTC. Protein: CASSQEGRYYNEQFF.

The sample holds a few counts of this clonotype. The rearrangement links TRBV5-6 to TRBJ2-5, with 12 bases fitting TRBD1. The CDR3 contains 18 residues. Trimming took 3 bases from V and 2 from J; bases not matched to a gene: 11. Germline V gene sequence: CDR1 SGHDT, CDR2 YYEEEE. The CDR3 is CASSSSGDRGRGQETQYF. The CDR3 region has the DNA TGTGCCAGCAGCTCATCGGGGGACAGGGGGCGCGGGCAAGAGACCCAGTACTTC. Using reference TRBV5-6 and TRBJ2-5 for the parts outside the CDR3, the full variable domain is DAGVTQSPTHLIKTRGQQVTLRCSPKSGHDTVSWYQQALGQGPQFIFQYYEEEERQRGNFPDRFSGHQFPNYSSELNVNALLLGDSALYLCASSSSGDRGRGQETQYFGPGTRLLVL.

The sample holds a few counts of this clonotype. This chain joins TRBV5-1 and TRBJ2-3, with 9 bases lining up with TRBD2. V dropped 0 bases and J dropped 1; count of bases not matched to a gene: 9. The CDR3 is 18 residues long. Germline V gene sequence: CDR1 SGHRS, CDR2 YFSETQ. CDR3 coding DNA: TGCGCCAGCAGCTTGGGATTCCGCGGGGGGGCCGGCACAGATACGCAGTATTTT. Encoded protein: CASSLGFRGGAGTDTQYF.

The gene calls are TRBV15 and TRBJ2-1; TRBD2 matches at 13 bases. V trimming: 4 bases; J trimming: 8 bases; junction bases outside the gene matches: 5. Germline CDR1 is LNHNV and CDR2 is YYDKDF (reference sequence). The CDR3 is made up of 15 amino acids. CDR3 nucleotides: TGTGCCACCAGCAAGAGACTAGCGGGGGGTGATGAGCAGTTCTTC. It encodes CATSKRLAGGDEQFF.

The chain combines TRBV29-1 with TRBJ2-7, with a tentative D call TRBD2 (6 bases). V dropped 3 bases and J dropped 6 bases, with 9 bases sitting between them. The germline V gene has CDR1 SQVTM and CDR2 ANQGSEA. CDR3 length: 11 residues. In nucleotides, the CDR3 is TGCAGCGTTGAGGAGGGGTTCGAGCAGTACTTC. It yields the protein CSVEEGFEQYF.

This clonotype was detected a few times. The V gene is TRBV12-3 or TRBV12-4, the J gene TRBJ2-1, with TRBD2 as a possible D gene (5 bases). V was pared by 8 bases and J by 0 bases, with 11 bases between. The CDR3 contains 14 residues. The CDR3 DNA reads TGTGCCAGCGGCGGACTGGACTCCTACAATGAGCAGTTCTTC. Encoded protein: CASGGLDSYNEQFF.

This clonotype showed up many times. V usage is TRBV12-3 or TRBV12-4 and J usage is TRBJ1-3; D gene uncertain. The V gene lost 3 bases and the J gene lost 0 bases, with 9 bases spanning the gap. The CDR3 spans 15 residues. The CDR3 DNA is TGTGCCAGCAGTTTTAGTCTTAACTCTGGAAACACCATATATTTT. Encoded protein: CASSFSLNSGNTIYF.

This clonotype showed up just a few times. The J gene is TRBJ2-7, the V gene TRBV7-9, with 9 positions matching TRBD1. With 1 base clipped from V and 6 bases from J, the junction kept 4 bases outside the gene matches. Looked up from germline, CDR1 is SEHNR and CDR2 is FQNEAQ (reference sequence). The CDR3 extends over 14 amino acids. The DNA for the CDR3 is TGTGCCAGCAGCTTAGGGACAGGGGAATTCGAGCAGTACGTC. Residues: CASSLGTGEFEQYV.

In its sample, this clonotype was seen many times. V gene TRBV28 combines with J gene TRBJ2-1, with TRBD2 as a possible D gene (5 bases). The length of the CDR3 is 12 residues. Germline CDR1 reads MDHEN; CDR2 reads SYDVKM. The ends were cut back, 5 bases at V and 14 bases at J, with 16 bases in the middle. In nucleotides, the CDR3 is TGTGCCAGCAGTCTCACGACTATGCGGGAGTTCTTC. Amino acid sequence: CASSLTTMREFF.

This clonotype occurred a few times. The J gene is TRBJ2-5, the V gene TRBV5-1, with D possibly matching TRBD2 (5 bases). V was trimmed by 2 bases and J by 2 bases, leaving 13 bases between them. The CDR3 is 15 amino acids. Germline V gives CDR1 SGHRS, CDR2 YFSETQ. CDR3 residues: CASSFGNAPQETQYF. The CDR3, as DNA: TGCGCCAGCAGCTTCGGGAACGCCCCTCAAGAGACCCAGTACTTC.

The CDR3 sequence: CASSYGQAFYGYTF. DNA for the CDR3: TGTGCCAGCAGCTACGGACAGGCGTTCTATGGCTACACCTTC. The V call is TRBV12-3 or TRBV12-4, the J call TRBJ1-2; TRBD1 matches at 7 bases. Trimming took 6 bases from V and 4 from J; bases not matched to a gene: 8. The CDR3 has 14 residues.

In its sample, this clonotype was seen a few times. This chain connects TRBV5-5 to TRBJ2-1; 7 nucleotides align to TRBD2. With 5 bases clipped from V and 4 bases from J, the junction kept 12 bases outside the gene matches. Germline V gene sequence: CDR1 SGHKS, CDR2 YYEKEE (reference sequence). This CDR3 comprises 16 residues. CDR3 DNA sequence: TGTGCCAGCAGGACGGGACCGGGACTAACATACAATGAGCAGTTCTTC. Residues: CASRTGPGLTYNEQFF.

In this sample, this clonotype turned up a few times. A read error may account for a junction end that differs from germline. The chain couples TRBV4-2 to TRBJ2-2, with D hard to call. This CDR3 contains 18 residues. In germline, CDR1 is LGHNA, CDR2 YNFKEQ. CDR3 coding DNA: TGTGCCAGCAGACAAGCCCCGTTGTCGGACGGGAACACCGGGGAGCTGTTTTTT. This translates into CASRQAPLSDGNTGELFF.

This clonotype was seen a handful of times. The chain is built from TRBV7-2 and TRBJ2-2; 7 nucleotides align to TRBD1. V gave up 8 bases and J gave up 2 bases; unmatched junction bases: 8. The CDR3 sequence is 15 residues long. Germline CDR1 and CDR2: SGHTA and FQGNSA. In DNA form, the CDR3 reads TGTGCCAGCCTGGGACAGCGGATTAACACCGGGGAGCTGTTTTTT. This sequence encodes CASLGQRINTGELFF.

This clonotype was seen a few times. CDR3 loop: CASSSGAANEKLFF. CDR3 DNA sequence: TGTGCCAGCAGTTCGGGGGCTGCTAATGAAAAACTGTTTTTT. V gene TRBV6-5 combines with J gene TRBJ1-4; tentative D call: TRBD1 (6 bases). This CDR3 spans 14 amino acids. CDR1 is MNHEY, CDR2 SVGAGI, per germline. V was pared by 4 bases and J by 3 bases, with 9 bases between.

This clonotype has a handful of counts. The chain carries TRBV9 and TRBJ2-3; D might be TRBD2 (7 bases). Trimming cost V 3 bases and J 7 bases, with 12 bases left between them. The CDR3 runs to 13 residues. CDR1 and CDR2 from the germline V gene are SGDLS and YYNGEE. The CDR3 bases are TGTGCCAGCAGCGAGGGGGGGCTGAATACGCAGTATTTT. Amino acids: CASSEGGLNTQYF.

The chain uses TRBV15 and TRBJ2-1; D is undetermined. CDR1 LNHNV and CDR2 YYDKDF come from the germline V gene (reference sequence). The V end was cut by 1 base, the J end by 2 bases, with 12 bases between. The CDR3 sequence is 16 residues long. Written as DNA, the CDR3 is TGTGCCACCAGCAGAGTAGGGTTTACAGCCTACAATGAGCAGTTCTTC. Translation: CATSRVGFTAYNEQFF.

Only a few counts were recorded for this clonotype. The CDR3 DNA follows: TGTGCCAGCAGCAAAGGAAAGAGAACACGTATCGAGCAGTACTTC. Translating it yields CASSKGKRTRIEQYF. The J gene is TRBJ2-7, the V gene TRBV21-1. TRBV21-1 counts as a pseudogene. The CDR3 loop spans 15 amino acids.

The V call is TRBV4-2, the J call TRBJ2-1; possibly TRBD1 or TRBD2 for D (5 bases each). This CDR3 has 13 amino acids. Trimming took off 1 base at V and 5 bases at J, with 6 bases between the two ends. CDR1 is LGHNA and CDR2 is YNFKEQ in the germline V gene. Here the CDR3 reads CASSQGGDNEQFF. CDR3 in DNA: TGTGCCAGCAGCCAAGGAGGGGACAATGAGCAGTTCTTC.

A few counts support this clonotype. A much larger clone is a single base away; this may be a read error. V is TRBV3-1 and J is TRBJ2-7, with D hard to call. This CDR3 is built from 11 residues. Germline CDR1 reads LGHDT; CDR2 reads YNNKEL (reference sequence). The germline V and J ends were trimmed by 4 bases and 3 bases, with 4 bases remaining between them. The CDR3 reads CASSRLYEQYF. In nucleotides, the CDR3 is TGTGCCAGCAGCCGCCTCTACGAGCAGTACTTC.